This TCR beta chain stems from a study of blood T cell repertoires in COVID-19. Study details: There were acute and convalescent COVID-19 samples, and they came from the United States, Italy and Spain. T cells, B-cell-depleted T cells, or PBMCs provided the cDNA or gDNA that served as material.

In the source study's methods: Quantification of nucleated cells was approximated via reference gene primer amplification. The method was immunoSEQ multiplex PCR; TCRdb's version includes in-frame clones alone and lacks a portion of them. Clone size and the V and J calls come from that table; the DNA yielded D and trimming. The sample holds about 230,000 clones; approximately 81% are singletons and the top ten take around 0.96%. The CDR3 spans 12 residues. The V gene end was trimmed by 5 bases and the J gene end by 5 bases; junction bases not matched to a gene: 0. In germline, CDR1 is GTSNPN, CDR2 SVGIG (reference sequence).

This chain uses TRBV30 with TRBJ1-4; 9 bases line up with TRBD1. The sequenced material came from peripheral blood. The sequence was collected from a middle-aged man with acute or convalescent COVID-19. CDR3 bases: TGTGCCTGGGACAGGGGGAATGAAAAACTGTTTTTT. Protein: CAWDRGNEKLFF.